This paragraph reports one TCR beta chain. The DNA ends 3 residues before the CDR3 does, and the rest of the CDR3 is filled in from the germline J gene. This sample stems from a study of T cells in women clearing cervical HPV infection. About the research overall: Control women cleared a single incident HPV16 infection within 12 months.

CDR1 and CDR2 (germline): LNHDA, SQIVND (reference sequence). The CDR3 contains 14 residues. V lost 7 bases to trimming and J lost 7 bases; unmatched junction nucleotides: 12. Method: immunoSEQ multiplex PCR; TCRdb's copy keeps in-frame clones and lacks some. The listing records 20,000 to 25,000 clones. This chain joins TRBV19 and TRBJ1-1, with TRBD1 matching over 7 bases. The TCR comes from a woman aged 18 to 75 with a cervical HPV16 infection that either progressed to CIN3+ or cleared (not recorded which). The sequencing sample was made of blood buffy coat. The CDR3 bases that were read are TGTGCCAGTAAACCGACAGGGTTGGTAGGTGAA. It is translated as CASKPTGLVGE. The complete CDR3 reads CASKPTGLVGEAFF.